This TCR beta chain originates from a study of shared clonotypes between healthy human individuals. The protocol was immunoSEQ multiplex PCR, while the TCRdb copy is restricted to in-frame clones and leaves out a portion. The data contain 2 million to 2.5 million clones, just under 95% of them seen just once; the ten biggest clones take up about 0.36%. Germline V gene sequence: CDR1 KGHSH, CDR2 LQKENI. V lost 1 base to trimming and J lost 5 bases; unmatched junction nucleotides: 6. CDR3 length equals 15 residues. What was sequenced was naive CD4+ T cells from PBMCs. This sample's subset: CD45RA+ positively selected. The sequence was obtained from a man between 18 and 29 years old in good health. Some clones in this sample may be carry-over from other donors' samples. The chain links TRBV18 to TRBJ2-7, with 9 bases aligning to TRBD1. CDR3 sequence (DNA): TGTGCCAGCTCACCACGGGACAGGGAGTTTGACGAGCAGTACTTC. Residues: CASSPRDREFDEQYF.